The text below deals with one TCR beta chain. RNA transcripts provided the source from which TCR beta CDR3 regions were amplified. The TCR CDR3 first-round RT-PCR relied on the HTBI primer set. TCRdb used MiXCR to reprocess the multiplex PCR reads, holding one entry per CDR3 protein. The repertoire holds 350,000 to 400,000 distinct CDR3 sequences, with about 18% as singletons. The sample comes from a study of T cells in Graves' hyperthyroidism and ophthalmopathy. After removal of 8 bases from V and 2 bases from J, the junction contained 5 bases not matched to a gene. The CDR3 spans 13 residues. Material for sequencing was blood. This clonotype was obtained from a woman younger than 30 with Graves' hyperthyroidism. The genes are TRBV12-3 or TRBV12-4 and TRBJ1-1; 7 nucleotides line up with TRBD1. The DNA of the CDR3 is TGTGCCAGCGCCCGACAGGGTAACACTGAAGCTTTCTTT. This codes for CASARQGNTEAFF.